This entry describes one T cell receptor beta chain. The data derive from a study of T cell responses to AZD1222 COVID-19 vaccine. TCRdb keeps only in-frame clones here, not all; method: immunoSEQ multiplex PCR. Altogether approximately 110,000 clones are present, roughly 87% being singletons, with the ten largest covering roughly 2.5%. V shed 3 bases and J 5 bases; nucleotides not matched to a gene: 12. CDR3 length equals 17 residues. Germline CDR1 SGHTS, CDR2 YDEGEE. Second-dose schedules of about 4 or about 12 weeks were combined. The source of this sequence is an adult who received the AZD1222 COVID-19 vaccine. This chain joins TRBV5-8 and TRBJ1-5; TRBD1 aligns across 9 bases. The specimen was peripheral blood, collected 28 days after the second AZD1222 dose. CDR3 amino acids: CASSSPGQGVVHQPQHF. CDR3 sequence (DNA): TGTGCCAGCAGCTCCCCGGGACAGGGAGTAGTTCATCAGCCCCAGCATTTT.